This T cell receptor beta chain was identified in a study of post-analysis software for immune sequencing data. Study-level results: Strong co-clustering by F measure linked samples that shared a preparation batch. A few TRBV segments, TRBV5-6, TRBV5-1 and TRBV20-1 among them, were found more frequent in patients than controls.

The authors incorporated unique molecular identifiers into the TCR beta cDNA libraries. TCRdb ran MiXCR on the PCR reads and lists one entry per CDR3 protein. The sample holds 600,000 to 700,000 distinct CDR3 sequences, about 60% seen once. The CDR3 extends over 12 amino acids. Looked up from germline, CDR1 is SGHTA and CDR2 is FQGNSA. A word on this clonotype: What it binds is not known. A read error may explain this, as a much larger clone is one base away.

What was sequenced was blood. This chain joins TRBV7-2 and TRBJ2-3; no clear D. This sequence was found in a girl aged 2-15 years with multiple sclerosis. The CDR3 coding sequence is TGTGCCAGCAGCCCTTACACAGATACGCGGTATTTT. Its protein product is CASSPYTDTRYF. The variable domain in full, with the rest retrieved from reference TRBV7-2 and TRBJ2-3, is GAGVSQSPSNKVTEKGKDVELRCDPISGHTALYWYRQSLGQGLEFLIYFQGNSAPDKSGLPSDRFSAERTGGSVSTLTIQRTQQEDSAVYLCASSPYTDTRYFGPGTRLTVL.